Listed below are T cell receptor beta chains from one sample, sequenced in a study of shared clonotypes between healthy human individuals. Profiling relied on immunoSEQ multiplex PCR, and the TCRdb table lists in-frame clones only, not all of them. The table records under 2.5 million clones, 85% to 95% of them present only once. Sequencing was performed on naive CD4+ T cells from PBMCs. All receptors come from a man aged 18 to 35 in good health. Some clones in this sample may be carry-over from other donors' samples. Both conserved end residues are part of each CDR3. Fields, in order: J gene, V gene, D gene, clone size, CDR3 protein, CDR3 DNA. D genes are given only for firm matches. The listing skips clone size in some rows; elsewhere it reads once, few, many or a size class.

TRBJ1-2 TRBV4-1 - - CASSQTRLLGGYTF TGCGCCAGCAGCCAGACTCGCCTATTGGGGGGCTACACCTTC
TRBJ2-3 TRBV2 TRBD1 once CASQPTWTGGRDTQYF TGTGCCAGCCAACCTACCTGGACAGGGGGTAGAGATACGCAGTATTTT
TRBJ1-1 TRBV7-2 - - CASSLLGGVHSEAFF TGTGCCAGCAGCTTATTGGGGGGGGTTCATAGTGAAGCTTTCTTT
TRBJ2-2 TRBV20-1 - - CSAPLIGELFF TGCAGTGCCCCATTGATAGGGGAGCTGTTTTTT
TRBJ2-1 TRBV5-1 TRBD2 - CASSLVASGQRNNEQFF TGCGCCAGCAGCTTGGTAGCTAGCGGGCAGAGGAACAATGAGCAGTTCTTC
TRBJ2-3 TRBV5-1 - - CASSLGAAPTDTQYF TGCGCCAGCAGCTTGGGGGCTGCTCCCACAGATACGCAGTATTTT
TRBJ2-1 TRBV15 - - CATSGSRYRLNEQFF TGTGCCACCAGCGGCAGTAGATACAGGTTAAATGAGCAGTTCTTC
TRBJ2-2 TRBV19 TRBD2 - CASSIGPAGANTGELFF TGTGCCAGTAGTATAGGCCCAGCGGGAGCGAACACCGGGGAGCTGTTTTTT
TRBJ2-1 TRBV6-1 TRBD2 - CASSRGGDPYNEQFF TGTGCCAGCAGTCGCGGGGGGGACCCCTACAATGAGCAGTTCTTC
TRBJ2-3 TRBV18 - - CASSSNGGGDTQYF TGTGCCAGCTCATCGAATGGGGGGGGCGATACGCAGTATTTT
TRBJ2-7 TRBV28 - - CASRSPTGYEQYF TGTGCCAGCCGTTCGCCCACCGGCTACGAGCAGTACTTC
TRBJ2-1 TRBV4-1 - - CASSRTAAELGNEQFF TGCGCCAGCAGCCGAACAGCAGCGGAGCTCGGCAATGAGCAGTTCTTC
TRBJ2-5 TRBV11-2 - - CASSLFSVRRETQYF TGTGCCAGCAGCTTATTTTCCGTCAGGAGGGAGACCCAGTACTTC